The 29 T cell receptor beta chains below all came from one sample that was sequenced in a study of blood T cell repertoires in COVID-19. The data were produced by immunoSEQ multiplex PCR, yet TCRdb's version contains in-frame clones alone and is incomplete. The table records roughly 260,000 clones, 79% of them present only once. The sample comprised peripheral blood. All receptors derive from a middle-aged woman with active or convalescent COVID-19.

This clone was detected a few times. This chain connects TRBV30 to TRBJ1-2; D possibly corresponds to TRBD1 (6 bases). Trimming took off 1 base at V and 4 bases at J, with 19 bases between the two ends. This CDR3 is built from 16 residues. Germline-derived CDR1 and CDR2 are GTSNPN and SVGIG (reference sequence). CDR3 sequence (DNA): TGTGCCTGGAGTGGACTGTCCGGACAGTCGGCCTATGGCTACACCTTC. It codes for CAWSGLSGQSAYGYTF.

The rearrangement joins TRBV9 to TRBJ2-1; D possibly corresponds to TRBD2 (6 bases). Trimming took off 3 bases at V and 1 base at J, with 14 bases between the two ends. Germline CDR1 reads SGDLS; CDR2 reads YYNGEE. The CDR3 is 16 residues long. CDR3: CASSAGGSYSYNEQFF. DNA of the CDR3: TGTGCCAGCAGCGCAGGAGGGTCCTATTCCTACAATGAGCAGTTCTTC.

This rearrangement joins TRBV6-1 to TRBJ1-1; TRBD1 might be the D (6 bases). V lost 3 bases and J 0 bases, leaving 20 bases between the germline ends. The CDR3 covers 18 residues. CDR1 and CDR2 from the germline V gene are MNHNS and SASEGT. The DNA for the CDR3 is TGTGCCAGCAGTGAGAGGCAGGGGATAATGAAGCTGAACACTGAAGCTTTCTTT. Its translation: CASSERQGIMKLNTEAFF.

This clone was seen more than once but under ten times. The V call is TRBV18, the J call TRBJ2-7; D possibly corresponds to TRBD2 (7 bases). Germline-derived CDR1 and CDR2 are KGHSH and LQKENI. The CDR3 sequence is 15 residues long. Trimming pared 0 bases from V and 4 bases from J, leaving 13 bases between. CDR3 sequence: CASSPPLGGAYEQYF. CDR3 DNA sequence: TGTGCCAGCTCACCACCTTTGGGGGGGGCGTACGAGCAGTACTTC.

This clone was seen only a few times. The V gene is TRBV7-3, the J gene TRBJ1-6; a possible D gene is TRBD1 (5 bases). Germline CDR1 and CDR2: SGHTA and FQGTGA. This CDR3 has 14 amino acids. V was trimmed by 2 bases and J by 6 bases, leaving 8 bases between them. The CDR3 region has the DNA TGTGCCAGCAGCTTAGCGACAGCTAATTCACCCCTCCACTTT. It codes for CASSLATANSPLHF.

The genes are TRBV27 and TRBJ1-2, with D hard to call. This CDR3 is 13 amino acids long. With 3 bases removed from V and 6 bases from J, the gap between germline ends came to 11 bases. CDR1 and CDR2 from the germline V gene are MNHEY and SMNVEV (reference sequence). The CDR3 reads CASSFGGRDGYTF. The DNA for the CDR3 is TGTGCCAGCAGTTTCGGCGGGCGGGATGGCTACACCTTC.

V and J are TRBV3-1 (or the pseudogene TRBV3-2) and TRBJ1-2; the D gene is possibly TRBD1 (5 bases). With 0 bases removed from V and 2 bases from J, the gap between germline ends came to 10 bases. CDR1 is LGHDT and CDR2 is YNNKEL in the germline V gene (reference sequence). This CDR3 spans 15 amino acids. Written as DNA, the CDR3 is TGTGCCAGCAGCCAAGATCTACAGGCAAACTATGGCTACACCTTC. It codes for CASSQDLQANYGYTF.

The chain carries TRBV11-1 and TRBJ1-6; D is unclear. The V end lost 3 bases, the J end lost 7 bases, and 13 bases lay between the germline ends. The CDR3 is made up of 15 amino acids. Germline CDR1 SGHAT, CDR2 FQDESV (reference sequence). Written as DNA, the CDR3 is TGTGCCAGCAGCTTTGGGGAAGCGGGCAATTCACCCCTCCACTTT. Translation gives CASSFGEAGNSPLHF.

This clone occurred a few times. The chain is built from TRBV5-3 and TRBJ2-5; 11 bases match TRBD2. TRBV5-3 is flagged as an ORF with uncertain function. V gave up 4 bases and J gave up 4 bases; unmatched junction bases: 3. The CDR3 loop spans 14 amino acids. The CDR3 sequence: CARSPGTSGETQYF. The CDR3 region has the DNA TGTGCCAGAAGCCCTGGGACTAGCGGAGAGACCCAGTACTTC.

The chain combines TRBV6-5 with TRBJ1-2; D is possibly TRBD1 (5 bases). CDR3 length equals 12 residues. Deletions cut 2 bases from V and 8 bases from J, with 9 bases between. Germline values: CDR1 MNHEY, CDR2 SVGAGI. CDR3 loop: CASSYIGGGYTF. CDR3 in DNA: TGTGCCAGCAGTTACATCGGGGGAGGCTACACCTTC.

The J gene is TRBJ1-2, the V gene TRBV4-2; D is unclear. V lost 1 base and J lost 4, with 13 bases in between. The germline gives CDR1 LGHNA, CDR2 YNFKEQ. CDR3 size: 15 residues. CDR3 region: CASSQVGGQSYGYTF. As DNA, the CDR3 is TGTGCCAGCAGCCAAGTAGGAGGGCAAAGCTATGGCTACACCTTC.

This chain joins TRBV11-2 and TRBJ1-1; D unclear. The length of the CDR3 is 12 residues. V dropped 2 bases and J dropped 4 bases, with 5 bases sitting between them. Germline CDR1 is SGHAT and CDR2 is FQNNGV. DNA of the CDR3: TGTGCCAGCAGCTTAATCGTCACTGAAGCTTTCTTT. It encodes CASSLIVTEAFF.

The chain is built from TRBV5-4 and TRBJ1-6; 9 nucleotides agree with TRBD1. Per the germline V gene, CDR1 is SGHNT and CDR2 is YYREEE (reference sequence). The CDR3 consists of 14 residues. V lost 4 bases, J lost 9 bases, and 5 bases stayed unmatched. CDR3 nucleotide sequence: TGTGCCAGCAGCACCGGACAGGGGAGTTCACCCCTCCACTTT. Translation gives CASSTGQGSSPLHF.

This clone was observed at least ten times. The chain is built from TRBV11-2 and TRBJ1-1; TRBD1 matches 8 bases. V was clipped by 3 bases and J by 5 bases; unmatched bases: 2. The germline gives CDR1 SGHAT, CDR2 FQNNGV. The CDR3 has 13 residues. This CDR3 reads CASSFRGRTEAFF. The CDR3 bases are TGTGCCAGCAGCTTCAGGGGGCGGACTGAAGCTTTCTTT.

V gene TRBV4-2 combines with J gene TRBJ1-1; D possibly corresponds to TRBD1 (5 bases). The V gene's germline CDR1 is LGHNA and CDR2 YNFKEQ. The CDR3 has 17 residues. V was pared by 0 bases and J by 1 base, with 15 bases between. The CDR3 DNA sequence: TGTGCCAGCAGCCAAGAAGCCGCCAGGGTGGGGAACACTGAAGCTTTCTTT. Translation: CASSQEAARVGNTEAFF.

This chain joins TRBV19 and TRBJ1-2; possible D gene TRBD1, 6 bases. V shed 7 bases and J shed 5 bases, with 14 bases lying between them. The CDR3 has 13 residues. CDR1 and CDR2 (germline): LNHDA, SQIVND (reference sequence). CDR3 coding DNA: TGTGCCAGTATCGGGAGGCAGGGGTATGGCTACACCTTC. It translates to CASIGRQGYGYTF.

The V gene is TRBV10-1, the J gene TRBJ1-5; D is possibly TRBD1 (6 bases). CDR3 length equals 18 residues. Germline assignment: CDR1 WNHNN and CDR2 SYGVQD (reference sequence). V dropped 5 bases and J dropped 0 bases, with 20 bases sitting between them. The CDR3 region is CASSYPPGQTISNQPQHF. The CDR3, as DNA: TGCGCCAGCAGTTACCCCCCAGGACAGACAATTAGCAATCAGCCCCAGCATTTT.

V and J are TRBV9 and TRBJ1-3, with 8 bases lining up with TRBD1. Germline V CDR1 and CDR2: SGDLS, YYNGEE. The CDR3 is 15 amino acids. The V gene end was trimmed by 3 bases and the J gene end by 2 bases; junction bases not matched to a gene: 4. DNA of the CDR3: TGTGCCAGCAGCGCAGAGACAGGGGCTGGAAACACCATATATTTT. This encodes CASSAETGAGNTIYF.

The V and J genes are TRBV11-1 and TRBJ1-4; no definite D call. Germline V gene data show CDR1 as SGHAT and CDR2 as FQDESV (reference sequence). The CDR3 extends over 15 amino acids. V lost 5 bases, J lost 5 bases, and 15 bases lay in between. The CDR3 is CASSHQTGSNEKLFF. Written as DNA, the CDR3 is TGTGCCAGCAGCCATCAGACGGGGTCAAATGAAAAACTGTTTTTT.

CDR3 DNA: TGTGCCAGCAGCCCTGTGGAGGGAAACTCTGGGGCCAACGTCCTGACTTTC. Its translation is CASSPVEGNSGANVLTF. This chain joins TRBV7-8 and TRBJ2-6; a possible D gene is TRBD2 (6 bases). There are 17 residues in the CDR3. CDR1 SGHVS and CDR2 FQNEAQ come from the germline V gene. V was shortened by 5 bases and J by 0 bases, with 14 bases between the two germline ends. The whole variable domain, remainder taken from reference TRBV7-8 and TRBJ2-6, is GAGVSQSPRYKVAKRGQDVALRCDPISGHVSLFWYQQALGQGPEFLTYFQNEAQLDKSGLPSDRFFAERPEGSVSTLKIQRTQQEDSAVYLCASSPVEGNSGANVLTFGAGSRLTVL.

The chain recombines TRBV30 with TRBJ1-6, with 7 bases lining up with TRBD1. The CDR3 runs 13 residues. V was clipped by 5 bases and J by 8 bases; unmatched bases: 6. Germline CDR1 GTSNPN, CDR2 SVGIG (reference sequence). CDR3 sequence reads: CAWEGARDSPLHF. As DNA, the CDR3 is TGTGCCTGGGAGGGGGCAAGAGATTCACCCCTCCACTTT.

This clone appeared a single time. J is TRBJ1-1 and V is TRBV29-1, with 10 bases that match TRBD1. The germline gives CDR1 SQVTM, CDR2 ANQGSEA. The V and J ends lost 6 bases and 5 bases, in that order; junction bases with no gene match: 9. The length of the CDR3 is 14 residues. The CDR3 bases are TGCAGCGTCGAAACGGGACAGGGGAAAACTGAAGCTTTCTTT. This codes for CSVETGQGKTEAFF.

This chain links TRBV5-4 with TRBJ2-1; 7 nucleotides line up with TRBD2. Germline lookup yields CDR1 SGHNT and CDR2 YYREEE (reference sequence). V lost 7 bases and J lost 2; bases outside the gene matches: 3. The CDR3 spans 13 residues. CDR3 nucleotides: TGTGCCAGCGGGGGAGGGCCCTACAATGAGCAGTTCTTC. It specifies CASGGGPYNEQFF.

This clone was found once. The V and J genes are TRBV2 and TRBJ2-5, with D tentatively TRBD1 (7 bases). Germline CDR1 is SNHLY and CDR2 is FYNNEI. CDR3 length: 12 amino acids. Trimming stripped 6 bases from V and 6 bases from J, with 11 bases between. CDR3 protein: CASSQGGKTQYF. The CDR3 DNA sequence: TGTGCCAGCAGCCAGGGGGGAAAGACCCAGTACTTC.

This clone was counted only a few times. This rearrangement joins TRBV30 to TRBJ1-6; tentative D call: TRBD1 (5 bases). V gave up 2 bases and J gave up 9 bases, with 17 bases separating them. The germline V gene has CDR1 GTSNPN and CDR2 SVGIG (reference sequence). The length of the CDR3 is 15 residues. CDR3 nucleotides: TGTGCCTGGAGTCCAGGGTCCCCGGGTACTTCACCCCTCCACTTT. Translated, it gives CAWSPGSPGTSPLHF.

This sequence joins TRBV7-2 and TRBJ1-1; no definite D call. V was cut by 3 bases and J by 1 base, with 9 bases left in between. The CDR3 contains 14 residues. The germline gives CDR1 SGHTA, CDR2 FQGNSA. DNA for the CDR3: TGTGCCAGCAGCTTGAGCAGCGGGAACACTGAAGCTTTCTTT. Its translation is CASSLSSGNTEAFF.

The table lists this clone with a count of one. The rearrangement links TRBV20-1 to TRBJ1-1; D may be TRBD1 (6 bases). Germline CDR1 and CDR2: DFQATT and SNEGSKA (reference sequence). This CDR3 spans 14 amino acids. Trimming took 3 bases from V and 5 from J, leaving 16 bases between them. CDR3 amino acids: CSASNGERGTEAFF. The CDR3 region has the DNA TGCAGTGCTAGTAATGGGGAAAGGGGGACTGAAGCTTTCTTT.

This chain uses TRBV7-3 with TRBJ1-2; D unclear. Germline CDR1 reads SGHTA; CDR2 reads FQGTGA. V lost 5 bases, J lost 3 bases, and 16 bases lay in between. The CDR3 runs 15 residues. The CDR3 DNA follows: TGTGCCAGCAGCCCCGTGGCGGGCTCAGACTATGGCTACACCTTC. It specifies CASSPVAGSDYGYTF.

The rearrangement joins TRBV7-3 to TRBJ1-2; the match to TRBD1 covers 7 bases. V dropped 7 bases and J dropped 4; count of bases not matched to a gene: 9. CDR1 and CDR2 from the germline V gene are SGHTA and FQGTGA. This CDR3 is 14 amino acids long. DNA of the CDR3: TGTGCCAGCACCCTTTGGGACAGCCTCTATGGCTACACCTTC. Translated: CASTLWDSLYGYTF.